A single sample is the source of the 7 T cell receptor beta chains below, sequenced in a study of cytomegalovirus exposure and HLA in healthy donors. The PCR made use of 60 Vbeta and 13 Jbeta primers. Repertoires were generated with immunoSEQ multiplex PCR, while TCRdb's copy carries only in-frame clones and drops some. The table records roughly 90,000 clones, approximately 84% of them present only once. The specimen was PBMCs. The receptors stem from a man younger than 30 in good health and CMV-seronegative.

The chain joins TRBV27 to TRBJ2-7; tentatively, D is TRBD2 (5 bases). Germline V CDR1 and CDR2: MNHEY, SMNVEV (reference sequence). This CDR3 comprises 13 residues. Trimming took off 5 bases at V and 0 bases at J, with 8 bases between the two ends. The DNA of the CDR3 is TGTGCCAGCAGTCGAGGGCTCTCCTACGAGCAGTACTTC. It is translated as CASSRGLSYEQYF.

CDR3 in amino acids: CASSSTGGEQYF. The DNA for the CDR3 is TGTGCCAGCAGCTCCACAGGGGGCGAGCAGTACTTC. The chain employs TRBV5-8 and TRBJ2-7; 8 bases fit TRBD1. This CDR3 region has 12 residues. CDR1 is SGHTS, CDR2 YDEGEE, per germline. The ends lost 3 bases at V and 6 bases at J; junction bases unmatched: 2.

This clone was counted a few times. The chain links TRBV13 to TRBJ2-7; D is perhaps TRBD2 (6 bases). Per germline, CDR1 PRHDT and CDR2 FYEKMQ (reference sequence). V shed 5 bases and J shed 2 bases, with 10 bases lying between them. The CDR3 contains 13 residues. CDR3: CASSGRRPYEQYF. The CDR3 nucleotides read TGTGCCAGCAGCGGGAGGCGACCCTACGAGCAGTACTTC.

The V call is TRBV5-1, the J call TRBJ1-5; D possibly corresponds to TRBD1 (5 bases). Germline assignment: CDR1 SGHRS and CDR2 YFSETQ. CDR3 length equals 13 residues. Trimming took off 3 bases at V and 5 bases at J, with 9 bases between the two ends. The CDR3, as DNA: TGCGCCAGCAGCTGGGGGGTGGATCAGCCCCAGCATTTT. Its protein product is CASSWGVDQPQHF. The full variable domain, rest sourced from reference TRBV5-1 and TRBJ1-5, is KAGVTQTPRYLIKTRGQQVTLSCSPISGHRSVSWYQQTPGQGLQFLFEYFSETQRNKGNFPGRFSGRQFSNSRSEMNVSTLELGDSALYLCASSWGVDQPQHFGDGTRLSIL.

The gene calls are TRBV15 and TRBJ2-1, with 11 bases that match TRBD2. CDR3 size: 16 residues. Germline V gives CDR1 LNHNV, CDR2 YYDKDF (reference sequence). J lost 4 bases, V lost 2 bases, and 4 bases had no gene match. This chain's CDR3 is CATSRRLAGRYNEQFF. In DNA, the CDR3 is TGTGCCACCAGCAGACGACTAGCGGGGCGATACAATGAGCAGTTCTTC.

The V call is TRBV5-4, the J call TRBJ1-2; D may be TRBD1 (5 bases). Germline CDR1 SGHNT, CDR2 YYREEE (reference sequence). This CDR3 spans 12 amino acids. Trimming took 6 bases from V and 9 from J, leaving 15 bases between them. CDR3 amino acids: CASTPFPGRYTF. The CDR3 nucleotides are TGTGCCAGCACCCCTTTCCCAGGGCGCTACACCTTC. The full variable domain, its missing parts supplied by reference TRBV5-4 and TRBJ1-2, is ETGVTQSPTHLIKTRGQQVTLRCSSQSGHNTVSWYQQALGQGPQFIFQYYREEENGRGNFPPRFSGLQFPNYSSELNVNALELDDSALYLCASTPFPGRYTFGSGTRLTVV.

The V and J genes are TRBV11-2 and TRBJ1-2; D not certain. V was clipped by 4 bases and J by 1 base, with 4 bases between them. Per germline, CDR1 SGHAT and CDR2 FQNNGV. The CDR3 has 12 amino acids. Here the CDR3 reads CASSSVNYGYTF. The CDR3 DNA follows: TGTGCCAGCAGCTCCGTTAACTATGGCTACACCTTC.